This is a list of T cell receptor beta chains from one sample in a study of blood T cell repertoires in COVID-19. Some clones are missing from TCRdb's copy, which holds only in-frame ones; the method was immunoSEQ multiplex PCR. The sample lists approximately 300,000 clones, 85% to 90% occurring once. The source material was PBMCs or T cells enriched from blood (not recorded which). The receptors here all came from a man younger than 40 who had recovered from COVID-19. The CDR3 runs from the conserved cysteine through the conserved F or W. Fields, in order: CDR3 length, V gene, D gene, clone size, J gene, CDR3 DNA, CDR3 protein. A D gene is named only where the DNA matches it firmly. Not all rows give a size; the values are once, few, many and, for expanded clones, a class.

15	TRBV2	TRBD1	.	TRBJ1-2	TGTGCCAGCACCGGATGGACAGGGGGTCGTTATGGCTACACCTTC	CASTGWTGGRYGYTF
12	TRBV10-3	.	.	TRBJ2-7	TGTGCCACCCGAGGTTCAGACTACGAGCAGTACTTC	CATRGSDYEQYF
16	TRBV3-1/TRBV3-2	TRBD2	.	TRBJ2-2	TGTGCCAGCAGCCAACGGACTAGCGGGAGCGGGGAGGAGCTGTTTTTT	CASSQRTSGSGEELFF
16	TRBV4-2	TRBD2	.	TRBJ2-7	TGTGCCAGCAGCCAAGATGCGGCGGGAGTCAATATAGAGCAGTACTTC	CASSQDAAGVNIEQYF
14	TRBV24-1	TRBD2	.	TRBJ2-7	TGTGCCACCAGTGAGGGGGGGACTTCCTACGAGCAGTACTTC	CATSEGGTSYEQYF
13	TRBV5-6	.	.	TRBJ2-2	TGTGCCAGCAGCTTGGTCAGGACCGGGGAGCTGTTTTTT	CASSLVRTGELFF
13	TRBV21-1	.	.	TRBJ2-5	TGTGCCAAGGGACTAGCGCGGCTGGAGACCCAGTACTTC	CAKGLARLETQYF
15	TRBV5-1	.	.	TRBJ2-7	TGCGCCAGCAGCTTGGCGCGCGGGGATCCCTACGAGCAGTACTTC	CASSLARGDPYEQYF
20	TRBV4-1	TRBD1	once	TRBJ1-3	TGCGCCAGCAGCCAAGATATTAGGGGACAGTGGACAGGATCCGGAAACACCATATATTTT	CASSQDIRGQWTGSGNTIYF
18	TRBV3-1/TRBV3-2	TRBD2	.	TRBJ2-7	TGTGCCAGCAGCCAAGTCCCCCGCCCTAGCGGTAGTTCTTACGAGCAGTACTTC	CASSQVPRPSGSSYEQYF
14	TRBV5-1	.	.	TRBJ2-2	TGCGCCAGCAGCTTGCTTCCTAACACCGGGGAGCTGTTTTTT	CASSLLPNTGELFF
16	TRBV4-1	.	.	TRBJ2-2	TGCGCCAGCAGCCAGCGGACAGTAGCGAACACCGGGGAGCTGTTTTTT	CASSQRTVANTGELFF
17	TRBV5-1	.	once	TRBJ2-7	TGCGCCAGCAGCTCCCCGCCCGCAGGGGGGATCTCCTACGAGCAGTACTTC	CASSSPPAGGISYEQYF
16	TRBV18	TRBD1	.	TRBJ1-1	TGTGCCAGCTCACCAACGTCGGGACAGGGTAACACTGAAGCTTTCTTT	CASSPTSGQGNTEAFF
15	TRBV3-1/TRBV3-2	.	.	TRBJ1-2	TGTGCCAGCAGCCAAGGGGAGCACAGGGCTGAAGGCTACACCTTC	CASSQGEHRAEGYTF
15	TRBV6-5	.	.	TRBJ1-2	TGTGCCAGCAGACTATGGGGCGGAGCCAACTATGGCTACACCTTC	CASRLWGGANYGYTF
14	TRBV6-1	TRBD1	once	TRBJ1-4	TGTGCCAGCAGTGAGGGACAGGGGTTTGAAAAACTGTTTTTT	CASSEGQGFEKLFF
13	TRBV24-1	TRBD1	.	TRBJ2-3	TGTGCCACCAATGAGGGGGCTTCAGATACGCAGTATTTT	CATNEGASDTQYF
16	TRBV21-1	.	.	TRBJ1-5	TGTGCCAGCAGTACAGAGGGAGGGGTAGGCAATCAGCCCCAGCATTTT	CASSTEGGVGNQPQHF
16	TRBV2	.	.	TRBJ1-5	TGTGCCAGCAGGGACGACGCGGGTTTTAACAATCAGCCCCAGCATTTT	CASRDDAGFNNQPQHF
12	TRBV12-3/TRBV12-4	.	.	TRBJ1-5	TGTGCCAGCAGGGGAGAAAATCAGCCCCAGCATTTT	CASRGENQPQHF
13	TRBV10-3	TRBD2	.	TRBJ2-1	TGTGCCATCAGTACTAGCGGGGGGATGGGGCAGTTCTTC	CAISTSGGMGQFF
14	TRBV3-1/TRBV3-2	.	.	TRBJ2-7	TGTGCCAGCAGCCAAGGGCAGGGGTCCCACGAGCAGTACTTC	CASSQGQGSHEQYF
13	TRBV5-1	.	.	TRBJ1-2	TGCGCCAGCAGCGTACAGGGAAACTATGGCTACACCTTC	CASSVQGNYGYTF
15	TRBV5-1	.	.	TRBJ1-3	TGCGCCAGCAGCTTATCCGGGACACCGCAAAACACCATATATTTT	CASSLSGTPQNTIYF
16	TRBV5-5	TRBD1	.	TRBJ2-5	TGTGCCAGCAGCTTGGCACCCAGGGGGAATCAAGAGACCCAGTACTTC	CASSLAPRGNQETQYF
16	TRBV7-2	TRBD2	.	TRBJ2-5	TGTGCCAGCAGCTTATCCCTAGCGGGAGGTAGGGAGACCCAGTACTTC	CASSLSLAGGRETQYF
13	TRBV9	.	.	TRBJ2-1	TGTGCCAGCAGTACAAACCAGGGGAATGAGCAGTTCTTC	CASSTNQGNEQFF
13	TRBV3-1/TRBV3-2	TRBD1	.	TRBJ2-5	TGTGCCAGCATCGACAGGGGGCAGGAGACCCAGTACTTC	CASIDRGQETQYF
12	TRBV28	.	.	TRBJ1-5	TGTGCCAGCAGGGAGGCAAATCAGCCCCAGCATTTT	CASREANQPQHF
14	TRBV7-9	TRBD1	.	TRBJ2-7	TGTGCCAGCAGCTCCACGGGACAGGGCTACGAGCAGTACTTC	CASSSTGQGYEQYF
15	TRBV3-1/TRBV3-2	TRBD1	few	TRBJ1-2	TGTGCCAGCAGCCAACCGACAGGGTTGGGCTATGGCTACACCTTC	CASSQPTGLGYGYTF
16	TRBV4-1	TRBD2	.	TRBJ2-1	TGCGCCAGCAGCCAAAGACCCAGCGGGGGGGCGGATGAGCAGTTCTTC	CASSQRPSGGADEQFF
15	TRBV7-9	TRBD1	.	TRBJ1-3	TGTGCCAGCAGCTTAGGGACAGGCTCTGGAAACACCATATATTTT	CASSLGTGSGNTIYF
11	TRBV7-2	.	.	TRBJ1-2	TGTGCCAGCAGCCCACTTAGAGGCTACACCTTC	CASSPLRGYTF
16	TRBV19	TRBD1	few	TRBJ2-3	TGTGCCAGTAGTATAAGAGGACAGGGAGGCACAGATACGCAGTATTTT	CASSIRGQGGTDTQYF
12	TRBV2	TRBD1	.	TRBJ1-2	TGTGCCAGCAGTGGGACAGGGTTGGGCTACACCTTC	CASSGTGLGYTF
13	TRBV5-1	.	.	TRBJ2-3	TGCGCCAGCAGCATAACGGGAGAAGATACGCAGTATTTT	CASSITGEDTQYF
16	TRBV9	TRBD2	.	TRBJ2-3	TGTGCCAGCAGCGTAGCGGTGGGAGGGCCCACAGATACGCAGTATTTT	CASSVAVGGPTDTQYF
13	TRBV18	.	.	TRBJ1-1	TGTGCCAGCTCTCCCTCTATTGACACTGAAGCTTTCTTT	CASSPSIDTEAFF
15	TRBV4-1	.	.	TRBJ1-1	TGCGCCAGCAGCCAAGTAGGGGAGGGGAACACTGAAGCTTTCTTT	CASSQVGEGNTEAFF
13	TRBV11-3	TRBD1	.	TRBJ2-5	TGTGCCAGCAGCTTGACAGGGAAAGAGACCCAGTACTTC	CASSLTGKETQYF
13	TRBV28	.	.	TRBJ1-4	TGTGCCAGCAGCTCCGCAGGTCGTGAAAAACTGTTTTTT	CASSSAGREKLFF
15	TRBV29-1	TRBD2	.	TRBJ2-2	TGCAGCGTTGATGGTAGCGGGACGAACACCGGGGAGCTGTTTTTT	CSVDGSGTNTGELFF
12	TRBV2	.	.	TRBJ2-1	TGTGCCAGCAGTGAACTTAACAATGAGCAGTTCTTC	CASSELNNEQFF
12	TRBV6-2/TRBV6-3	TRBD2	.	TRBJ2-1	TGTGCCAGCAGTTACCGAGCGGGGTTCGAGTTCTTC	CASSYRAGFEFF
14	TRBV11-3	TRBD2	.	TRBJ2-2	TGTGCCAGCAGACTAGCGGCGAACACCGGGGAGCTGTTTTTT	CASRLAANTGELFF
14	TRBV19	.	.	TRBJ2-1	TGTGCCAGTAGTGAACAGGTACTCTACAATGAGCAGTTCTTC	CASSEQVLYNEQFF
12	TRBV20-1	.	.	TRBJ1-2	TGCAGTGCTAGTGGAGCTAAGTATGGCTACACCTTC	CSASGAKYGYTF
17	TRBV19	.	.	TRBJ2-6	TGTGCCAGTAGTATGCGGGACGGGGACTCTGGGGCCAACGTCCTGACTTTC	CASSMRDGDSGANVLTF
12	TRBV28	.	.	TRBJ1-2	TGTGCCAGCAGCAGGGGTGTCTATGGCTACACCTTC	CASSRGVYGYTF
14	TRBV11-2	TRBD1	few	TRBJ1-2	TGTGCCAGCAGTTTAAATAGACAGGGTGGTGGCTACACCTTC	CASSLNRQGGGYTF
15	TRBV9	.	.	TRBJ2-1	TGTGCCAGCAGCGGCCGGGACTTCCTACGCAATGAGCAGTTCTTC	CASSGRDFLRNEQFF
15	TRBV4-1	.	.	TRBJ2-1	TGCGCCAGCAGCCAAACCGGGACTCCATACAATGAGCAGTTCTTC	CASSQTGTPYNEQFF
15	TRBV18	TRBD2	.	TRBJ2-7	TGTGCCAGCTCACCACCGGCAGCGGGAGGGTACGAGCAGTACTTC	CASSPPAAGGYEQYF
15	TRBV6-2/TRBV6-3	.	.	TRBJ2-7	TGTGCCAGCAGTTACGAGGGCCTGAGCTCCTACGAGCAGTACTTC	CASSYEGLSSYEQYF
15	TRBV27	.	.	TRBJ1-5	TGTGCCAGCAGTTTATCGCGGGGGGCTGGTCAGCCCCAGCATTTT	CASSLSRGAGQPQHF